The source of this TCR beta chain is a study of Ad26.COV2.S vaccination and SARS-CoV-2 variants. V dropped 3 bases and J dropped 9; count of bases not matched to a gene: 2. Germline V gene sequence: CDR1 ENHRY, CDR2 SYGVKD. The CDR3 extends over 12 amino acids. In the case of this clone: The antigen is undetermined.

Overall study findings and caveats: The study found higher spike-specific TCR breadth in vaccine than placebo recipients. TCR breadth and depth analyses may have underestimated total T cell responses.

This sample's treatment: about 20 received Ad26.COV2.S at low or high dose, single or two shots; several received placebo; per-sample allocation not given. Sampling was done on day 63 after the first vaccine or placebo injection. Method: immunoSEQ multiplex PCR; TCRdb's copy keeps in-frame clones and lacks some. The table has roughly 350,000 clones, around 90% seen once. The clonotype was recovered from a person aged 18 to 65 who received the Ad26.COV2.S COVID-19 vaccine or a placebo. Sequencing used peripheral blood, obtained in a trial of Ad26.COV2.S vaccine versus placebo. The V and J genes are TRBV10-3 and TRBJ2-1; 7 bases fit TRBD1. The CDR3 loop reads CAISEGGSEQFF. The DNA of the CDR3 is TGTGCCATCAGTGAAGGGGGCTCTGAGCAGTTCTTC.